A single sample is the source of the 27 T cell receptor beta chains below, sequenced in a study of cytomegalovirus exposure and HLA in healthy donors. Primers included in the PCR were 60 Vbeta and 13 Jbeta primers. The method was immunoSEQ multiplex PCR; TCRdb's version includes in-frame clones alone and lacks a portion of them. This table holds about 84,000 clones. Sequenced material: PBMCs. Receptors were obtained from a man between 45 and 60 years old in good health and CMV-seronegative.

V and J are TRBV7-8 and TRBJ1-1, with D hard to call. CDR1 is SGHVS and CDR2 is FQNEAQ in the germline V gene. V was cut by 5 bases and J by 0 bases, with 16 bases left in between. This CDR3 is built from 16 residues. The CDR3 bases are TGTGCCAGCAGCCCCTGGGCCCTCTCCATGAACACTGAAGCTTTCTTT. Its protein product is CASSPWALSMNTEAFF.

The chain employs TRBV5-5 and TRBJ2-7, with a tentative D call TRBD2 (5 bases). Trimming took 0 bases from V and 3 from J, leaving 10 bases between them. Looked up from germline, CDR1 is SGHKS and CDR2 is YYEKEE (reference sequence). The CDR3 covers 14 residues. The CDR3 DNA reads as TGTGCCAGCAGCTTGGTGGCCGGACTCTACGAGCAGTACTTC. Its translation: CASSLVAGLYEQYF.

The rearrangement links TRBV5-5 to TRBJ2-2, with D unresolved. The germline V gene has CDR1 SGHKS and CDR2 YYEKEE (reference sequence). V shed 0 bases and J shed 0 bases, with 3 bases lying between them. This CDR3 is built from 14 residues. The CDR3: CASSLVANTGELFF. The CDR3 nucleotides are TGTGCCAGCAGCTTGGTAGCGAACACCGGGGAGCTGTTTTTT.

The chain employs TRBV15 and TRBJ2-7; D unresolved. The CDR3 runs 15 residues. The V end lost 0 bases, the J end lost 5 bases, and 14 bases lay between the germline ends. From germline, CDR1 is LNHNV and CDR2 YYDKDF (reference sequence). CDR3 loop: CATSRDSGKVDEQYF. The CDR3 nucleotides read TGTGCCACCAGCAGAGATTCAGGAAAGGTCGACGAGCAGTACTTC.

The CDR3 sequence: CASSLWGEAKNIQYF. In nucleotides, the CDR3 is TGTGCCAGCAGCTTATGGGGGGAGGCCAAAAACATTCAGTACTTC. The chain uses TRBV9 and TRBJ2-4, with D possibly being TRBD2 (6 bases). Per the germline V gene, CDR1 is SGDLS and CDR2 is YYNGEE. The CDR3 is 15 residues long. Trimming took off 4 bases at V and 1 base at J, with 12 bases between the two ends.

This chain joins TRBV19 and TRBJ2-1, with 7 bases identical to TRBD1. Germline CDR1 reads LNHDA; CDR2 reads SQIVND (reference sequence). The trim removed 5 bases at V and 5 bases at J, leaving 6 bases unmatched. CDR3 length: 14 residues. The CDR3 reads CASSPGTVNNEQFF. The CDR3 DNA follows: TGTGCCAGTAGTCCCGGGACAGTGAACAATGAGCAGTTCTTC.

The chain joins TRBV10-2 to TRBJ2-7; D is perhaps TRBD2 (6 bases). This CDR3 has 14 residues. V lost 1 base to trimming and J lost 7 bases, with 14 bases between them. In germline, CDR1 is WSHSY, CDR2 SAAADI. This CDR3 reads CASSELAGRREQYF. The DNA for the CDR3 is TGCGCCAGCAGTGAGTTGGCGGGGAGGAGGGAGCAGTACTTC.

This chain joins TRBV6-5 and TRBJ1-3; D unclear. The CDR3 contains 13 residues. In germline, CDR1 is MNHEY, CDR2 SVGAGI. Trimming took off 6 bases at V and 4 bases at J, with 10 bases between the two ends. CDR3 region: CASRFRGGNTIYF. Written as DNA, the CDR3 is TGTGCCAGCAGGTTTCGAGGAGGAAACACCATATATTTT.

About this clone itself: Other nucleotide sequences from this sample produce the same CDR3. The rearrangement uses TRBV11-2 and TRBJ1-2, with 7 bases that match TRBD1. Germline V gene data show CDR1 as SGHAT and CDR2 as FQNNGV. Trimming took 7 bases from V and 1 from J; bases not matched to a gene: 6. CDR3 length equals 14 residues. CDR3 region: CASNTGVSNYGYTF. CDR3 sequence (DNA): TGTGCCAGCAACACAGGGGTTAGTAACTATGGCTACACCTTC.

The rearrangement links TRBV6-1 to TRBJ1-5; no firm D call. The germline V and J ends were trimmed by 1 base and 0 bases, with 19 bases remaining between them. The CDR3 has 19 amino acids. The germline V gene encodes CDR1 MNHNS and CDR2 SASEGT. CDR3 residues: CASSEVAPRGPYSNQPQHF. The CDR3 DNA sequence: TGTGCCAGCAGTGAAGTTGCACCGAGAGGGCCCTATAGCAATCAGCCCCAGCATTTT.

This chain connects TRBV14 to TRBJ1-1; D uncertain. Trimming took off 2 bases at V and 1 base at J, with 11 bases between the two ends. Germline values: CDR1 SGHDN, CDR2 FVKESK. The CDR3 sequence is 15 residues long. Here the CDR3 DNA reads TGTGCCAGCAGCCAACGTCGAGGAACGAACACTGAAGCTTTCTTT. Translating it yields CASSQRRGTNTEAFF.

This chain uses TRBV28 with TRBJ2-3, with D perhaps TRBD1 (6 bases). Germline loops: CDR1 MDHEN, CDR2 SYDVKM. V shed 5 bases and J shed 2 bases, with 14 bases lying between them. The CDR3 length is 15 residues. CDR3 nucleotide sequence: TGTGCCAGCAGTCCCCCTAACAGGGCCACAGATACGCAGTATTTT. Residues: CASSPPNRATDTQYF.

The chain is built from TRBV28 and TRBJ2-5; 8 nucleotides line up with TRBD1. The CDR3 contains 16 residues. Trimming at V came to 3 bases and at J to 5 bases, leaving 11 bases not matched to a gene. Germline CDR1 and CDR2: MDHEN and SYDVKM. The CDR3 sequence is CASSFRGRSLWETQYF. As DNA, the CDR3 is TGTGCCAGCAGTTTCAGGGGGCGTTCATTGTGGGAGACCCAGTACTTC.

The chain combines TRBV2 with TRBJ1-1; 11 positions match TRBD1. J gave up 6 bases and V 8 bases, and 8 bases lay outside the gene matches. CDR3 length equals 14 residues. Germline CDR1 is SNHLY and CDR2 is FYNNEI. In nucleotides, the CDR3 is TGTGCCAGCCAAAAAGGACAGGGGGCCTCTGAAGCTTTCTTT. Protein product: CASQKGQGASEAFF.

CDR3 amino acids: CASSPSGENYEQYF. CDR3 sequence (DNA): TGTGCCAGCTCACCGTCAGGGGAAAATTACGAGCAGTACTTC. The rearrangement links TRBV18 to TRBJ2-7; tentatively, D is TRBD1 (6 bases). The ends were cut back, 3 bases at V and 4 bases at J, with 13 bases in the middle. This CDR3 is built from 14 residues. CDR1 and CDR2 (germline): KGHSH, LQKENI.

The chain is built from TRBV5-1 and TRBJ2-7, with 7 bases fitting TRBD1. This CDR3 comprises 15 residues. J lost 5 bases, V lost 4 bases, and 12 bases had no gene match. In germline, CDR1 is SGHRS, CDR2 YFSETQ. CDR3 bases: TGCGCCAGCAGCCCGGCCGGGACAGCTTTCCACGAGCAGTACTTC. Its protein product is CASSPAGTAFHEQYF. The whole variable domain, remainder taken from reference TRBV5-1 and TRBJ2-7, is KAGVTQTPRYLIKTRGQQVTLSCSPISGHRSVSWYQQTPGQGLQFLFEYFSETQRNKGNFPGRFSGRQFSNSRSEMNVSTLELGDSALYLCASSPAGTAFHEQYFGPGTRLTVT.

A note on this clone: Other DNA sequences from this sample encode an identical CDR3 as well. The chain couples TRBV7-9 to TRBJ2-2; D gene unclear. This CDR3 is built from 15 residues. Deletions cut 1 base from V and 2 bases from J, with 8 bases between. Germline CDR1 reads SEHNR; CDR2 reads FQNEAQ (reference sequence). The CDR3 loop is CASSLDRSNTGELFF. The CDR3 DNA sequence: TGTGCCAGCAGCTTAGATAGGAGTAACACCGGGGAGCTGTTTTTT. Full variable domain (rest looked up from reference TRBV7-9 and TRBJ2-2): DTGVSQNPRHKITKRGQNVTFRCDPISEHNRLYWYRQTLGQGPEFLTYFQNEAQLEKSRLLSDRFSAERPKGSFSTLEIQRTEQGDSAMYLCASSLDRSNTGELFFGEGSRLTVL.

The V and J genes are TRBV11-2 and TRBJ2-7; 8 nucleotides line up with TRBD1. The V segment lost 2 bases and the J segment 3 bases; nucleotides outside the gene matches: 9. The CDR3 spans 16 residues. Germline V gene data show CDR1 as SGHAT and CDR2 as FQNNGV. CDR3 region: CASSLLGTGSGYEQYF. The CDR3 DNA is TGTGCCAGCAGCTTACTTGGGACAGGTAGTGGCTACGAGCAGTACTTC.

The chain recombines TRBV5-5 with TRBJ1-5; D is uncertain. The CDR3 has 12 residues. V was pared by 1 base and J by 4 bases, with 3 bases between. Per germline, CDR1 SGHKS and CDR2 YYEKEE (reference sequence). The CDR3 DNA follows: TGTGCCAGCAGCTTGCAGAATCAGCCCCAGCATTTT. Its translation is CASSLQNQPQHF. The whole variable domain, remainder taken from reference TRBV5-5 and TRBJ1-5, is DAGVTQSPTHLIKTRGQQVTLRCSPISGHKSVSWYQQVLGQGPQFIFQYYEKEERGRGNFPDRFSARQFPNYSSELNVNALLLGDSALYLCASSLQNQPQHFGDGTRLSIL.

The chain links TRBV18 to TRBJ2-7; tentatively, D is TRBD1 (6 bases). CDR1 is KGHSH, CDR2 LQKENI, per germline. The CDR3 is made up of 16 amino acids. The ends were cut back, 1 base at V and 0 bases at J, with 13 bases in the middle. DNA for the CDR3: TGTGCCAGCTCACCACGTACTCTGACAGGCTCCTACGAGCAGTACTTC. Translated, it gives CASSPRTLTGSYEQYF.

V gene TRBV2 combines with J gene TRBJ1-4, with D possibly being TRBD1 (6 bases). This CDR3 has 14 residues. V lost 5 bases, J lost 8 bases, and 15 bases lay in between. Germline V gives CDR1 SNHLY, CDR2 FYNNEI. CDR3 nucleotide sequence: TGTGCCAGCAGTTTCCTAACGACAGGCGAAAAACTGTTTTTT. This gives the protein CASSFLTTGEKLFF.

The CDR3 region has the DNA TGTGCCAGCAGTTCCCCCGTGGCAGGCTCTGGAAACACCATATATTTT. Translating it yields CASSSPVAGSGNTIYF. This chain uses TRBV28 with TRBJ1-3; D gene ambiguous. Trimming removed 4 bases from V and 0 bases from J, with 13 bases in between. This CDR3 contains 16 residues. Germline V lookup: CDR1 MDHEN, CDR2 SYDVKM.

V usage is TRBV6-6 and J usage is TRBJ1-5; 7 bases fit TRBD1. CDR3 length equals 16 residues. After removal of 7 bases from V and 1 base from J, the junction contained 10 bases not matched to a gene. Germline CDR1 and CDR2: MNHNY and SVGAGI (reference sequence). The CDR3 nucleotides read TGTGCCAGCATCGAAAGACAGGGTAAAAGCAATCAGCCCCAGCATTTT. This gives the protein CASIERQGKSNQPQHF.

The V call is TRBV6-1, the J call TRBJ2-3; 7 bases match TRBD2. The trim removed 8 bases at V and 2 bases at J, leaving 10 bases unmatched. Germline V gene data show CDR1 as MNHNS and CDR2 as SASEGT. The CDR3 runs 15 residues. The CDR3 is CASEFYRGVTDTQYF. The CDR3 DNA reads as TGTGCCAGCGAGTTTTACCGGGGGGTCACAGATACGCAGTATTTT.

This chain joins TRBV7-8 and TRBJ2-7, with 8 bases matching TRBD2. J lost 2 bases, V lost 5 bases, and 5 bases had no gene match. The CDR3 has 14 residues. The germline CDR1 and CDR2 sequences are SGHVS and FQNEAQ. CDR3 amino acids: CASSTSGGAYEQYF. DNA of the CDR3: TGTGCCAGCAGCACCAGCGGGGGAGCCTACGAGCAGTACTTC.

J is TRBJ2-1 and V is TRBV5-1; 7 positions agree with TRBD1. The CDR3 covers 15 residues. Germline CDR1 reads SGHRS; CDR2 reads YFSETQ. V shed 2 bases and J 2 bases; nucleotides not matched to a gene: 4. CDR3 sequence: CASSFRQGPYNEQFF. The DNA of the CDR3 is TGCGCCAGCAGCTTCCGACAGGGACCCTACAATGAGCAGTTCTTC.

The V gene is TRBV4-2, the J gene TRBJ1-6; 9 bases are a match to TRBD1. CDR3 size: 17 residues. CDR1 and CDR2 (germline): LGHNA, YNFKEQ. J gave up 10 bases and V 1 base, and 11 bases lay outside the gene matches. As DNA, the CDR3 is TGTGCCAGCAGCCAAGCAACCAGGGACAGGGCCAAGTCACCCCTCCACTTT. Its protein is CASSQATRDRAKSPLHF.